This TCR beta chain was documented in a study of neoadjuvant anti-PD-1 for oral cavity cancer. At the level of the study: Patients without progression received a fourth nivolumab dose around day 43, then surgical resection on days 50-56.

The time point denotes: after neoadjuvant nivolumab, at surgical resection. Patients had newly diagnosed, untreated stage II-IVA oral cavity squamous cell carcinoma. Cohort: HPV-negative, locally advanced oral cavity squamous cell carcinoma patients. PBMCs were not maintained or expanded in culture before analysis. Profiling relied on immunoSEQ multiplex PCR, and the TCRdb table lists in-frame clones only, not all of them. This table has roughly 14,000 clones, about 77% appearing once. Germline V gene data show CDR1 as SGHDN and CDR2 as FVKESK. The CDR3 has 16 amino acids. The V gene end was trimmed by 5 bases and the J gene end by 4 bases; junction bases not matched to a gene: 9.

This specimen consisted of PBMCs, obtained after nivolumab (anti-PD-1) treatment. The rearrangement uses TRBV14 and TRBJ2-1; 9 positions agree with TRBD2. The receptor was isolated from a person aged 35-79 years with oral cavity squamous cell carcinoma. The CDR3 sequence: CASSALGSGGYNEQFF. Here the CDR3 DNA reads TGTGCCAGCAGCGCCCTTGGGAGCGGGGGGTACAATGAGCAGTTCTTC.